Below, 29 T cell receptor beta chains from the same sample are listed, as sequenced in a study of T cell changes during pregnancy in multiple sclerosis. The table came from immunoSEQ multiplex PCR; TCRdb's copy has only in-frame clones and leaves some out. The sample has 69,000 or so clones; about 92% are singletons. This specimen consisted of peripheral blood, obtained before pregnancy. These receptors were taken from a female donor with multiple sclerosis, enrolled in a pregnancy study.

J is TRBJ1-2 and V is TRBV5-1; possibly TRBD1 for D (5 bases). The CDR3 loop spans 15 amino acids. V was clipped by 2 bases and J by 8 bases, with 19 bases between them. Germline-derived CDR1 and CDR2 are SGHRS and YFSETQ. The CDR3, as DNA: TGCGCCAGCAGCTTAGCCTCGACAGACCCTCGAGGCTACACCTTC. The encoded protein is CASSLASTDPRGYTF.

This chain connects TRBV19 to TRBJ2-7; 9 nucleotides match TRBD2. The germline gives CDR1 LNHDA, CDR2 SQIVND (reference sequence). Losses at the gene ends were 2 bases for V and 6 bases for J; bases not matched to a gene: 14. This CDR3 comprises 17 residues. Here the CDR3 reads CASSIKYPAGGPGEQYF. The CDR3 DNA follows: TGTGCCAGTAGTATAAAGTACCCTGCGGGAGGGCCGGGCGAGCAGTACTTC.

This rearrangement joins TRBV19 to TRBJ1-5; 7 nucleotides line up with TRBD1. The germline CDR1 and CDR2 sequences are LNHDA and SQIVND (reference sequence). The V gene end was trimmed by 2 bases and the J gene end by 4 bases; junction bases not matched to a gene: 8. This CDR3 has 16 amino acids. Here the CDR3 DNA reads TGTGCCAGTAGTATAAGGGGGACAGCAGATAATCAGCCCCAGCATTTT. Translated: CASSIRGTADNQPQHF.

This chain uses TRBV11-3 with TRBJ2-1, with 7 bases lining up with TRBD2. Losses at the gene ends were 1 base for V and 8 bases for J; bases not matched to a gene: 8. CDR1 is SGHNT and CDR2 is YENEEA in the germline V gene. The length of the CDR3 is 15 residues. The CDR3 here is CASSLGLGRDHEQFF. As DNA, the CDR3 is TGTGCCAGCAGCTTAGGACTAGGGAGGGACCATGAGCAGTTCTTC.

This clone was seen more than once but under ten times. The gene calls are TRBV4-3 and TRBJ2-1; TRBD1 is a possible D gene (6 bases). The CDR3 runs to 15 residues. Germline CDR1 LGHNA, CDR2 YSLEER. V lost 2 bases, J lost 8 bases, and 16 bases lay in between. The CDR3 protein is CASSQFPDSVDEQFF. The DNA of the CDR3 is TGCGCCAGCAGCCAATTTCCGGACAGTGTGGATGAGCAGTTCTTC.

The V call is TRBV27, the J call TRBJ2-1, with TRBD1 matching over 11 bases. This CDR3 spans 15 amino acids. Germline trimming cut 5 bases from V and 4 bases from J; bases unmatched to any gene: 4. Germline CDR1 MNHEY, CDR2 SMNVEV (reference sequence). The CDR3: CASSEDRGQYNEQFF. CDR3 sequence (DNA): TGTGCCAGCAGTGAGGACAGGGGGCAATACAATGAGCAGTTCTTC.

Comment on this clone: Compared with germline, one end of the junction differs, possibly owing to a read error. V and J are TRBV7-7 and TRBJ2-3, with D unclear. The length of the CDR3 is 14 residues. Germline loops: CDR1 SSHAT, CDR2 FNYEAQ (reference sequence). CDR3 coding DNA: TGTGCTAGCAGTTTTAGCCCCAGCGCAGATACGCAGTATTTT. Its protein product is CASSFSPSADTQYF.

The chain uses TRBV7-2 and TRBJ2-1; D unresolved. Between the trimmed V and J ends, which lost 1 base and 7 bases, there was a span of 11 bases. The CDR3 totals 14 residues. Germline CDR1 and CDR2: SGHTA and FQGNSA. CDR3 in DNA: TGTGCCAGCAGCTTAGATAACAGCAGGAATGAGCAGTTCTTC. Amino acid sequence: CASSLDNSRNEQFF. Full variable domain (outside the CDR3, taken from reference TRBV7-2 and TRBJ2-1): GAGVSQSPSNKVTEKGKDVELRCDPISGHTALYWYRQSLGQGLEFLIYFQGNSAPDKSGLPSDRFSAERTGGSVSTLTIQRTQQEDSAVYLCASSLDNSRNEQFFGPGTRLTVL.

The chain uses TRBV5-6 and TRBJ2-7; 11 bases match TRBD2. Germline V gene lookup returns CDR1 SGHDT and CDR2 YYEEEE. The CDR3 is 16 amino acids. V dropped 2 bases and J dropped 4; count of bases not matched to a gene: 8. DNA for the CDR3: TGTGCCAGCAGCTTCACAACTAGCGGGAGTAGATACGAGCAGTACTTC. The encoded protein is CASSFTTSGSRYEQYF.

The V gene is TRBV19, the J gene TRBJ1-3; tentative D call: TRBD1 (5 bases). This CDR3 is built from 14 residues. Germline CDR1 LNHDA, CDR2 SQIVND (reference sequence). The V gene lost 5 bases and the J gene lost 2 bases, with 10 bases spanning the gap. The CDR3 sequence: CASSWDFTGNTIYF. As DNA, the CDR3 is TGTGCCAGTAGTTGGGACTTTACTGGAAACACCATATATTTT.

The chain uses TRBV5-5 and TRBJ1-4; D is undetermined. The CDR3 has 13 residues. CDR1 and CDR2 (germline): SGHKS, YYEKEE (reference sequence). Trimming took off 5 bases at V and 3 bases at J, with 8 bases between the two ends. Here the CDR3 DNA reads TGTGCCAGCAGAGAGTGGTCTAATGAAAAACTGTTTTTT. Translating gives CASREWSNEKLFF.

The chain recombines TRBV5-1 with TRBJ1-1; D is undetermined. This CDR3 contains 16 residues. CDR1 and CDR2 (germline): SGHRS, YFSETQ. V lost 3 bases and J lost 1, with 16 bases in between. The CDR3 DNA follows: TGCGCCAGCAGCTCACAAGGCGGCACGAGGAACACTGAAGCTTTCTTT. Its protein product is CASSSQGGTRNTEAFF.

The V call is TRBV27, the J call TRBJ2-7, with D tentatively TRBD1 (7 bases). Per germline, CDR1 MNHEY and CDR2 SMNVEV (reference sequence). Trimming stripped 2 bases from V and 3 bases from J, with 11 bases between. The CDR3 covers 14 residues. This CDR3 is CASSLGGTDYEQYF. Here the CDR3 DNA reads TGTGCCAGCAGTTTAGGGGGGACAGACTACGAGCAGTACTTC.

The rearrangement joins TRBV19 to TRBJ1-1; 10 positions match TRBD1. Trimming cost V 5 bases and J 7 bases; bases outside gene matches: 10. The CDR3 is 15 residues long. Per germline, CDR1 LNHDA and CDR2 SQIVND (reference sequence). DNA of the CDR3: TGTGCCAGTAGTGTAGGGGACAGGGGCGTCATTGAAGCTTTCTTT. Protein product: CASSVGDRGVIEAFF.

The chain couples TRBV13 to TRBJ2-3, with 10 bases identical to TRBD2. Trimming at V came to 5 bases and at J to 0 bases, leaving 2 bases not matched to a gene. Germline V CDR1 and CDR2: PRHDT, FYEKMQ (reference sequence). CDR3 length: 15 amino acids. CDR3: CASSKGLASTDTQYF. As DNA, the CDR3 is TGTGCCAGCAGCAAGGGACTAGCGAGCACAGATACGCAGTATTTT.

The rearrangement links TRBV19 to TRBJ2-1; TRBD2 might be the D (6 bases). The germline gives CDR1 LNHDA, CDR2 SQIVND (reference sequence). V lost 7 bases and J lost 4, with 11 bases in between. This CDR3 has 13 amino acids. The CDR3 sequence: CASNRGKYNEQFF. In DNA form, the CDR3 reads TGTGCCAGTAACCGGGGGAAATACAATGAGCAGTTCTTC. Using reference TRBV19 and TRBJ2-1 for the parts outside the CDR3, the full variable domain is DGGITQSPKYLFRKEGQNVTLSCEQNLNHDAMYWYRQDPGQGLRLIYYSQIVNDFQKGDIAEGYSVSREKKESFPLTVTSAQKNPTAFYLCASNRGKYNEQFFGPGTRLTVL.

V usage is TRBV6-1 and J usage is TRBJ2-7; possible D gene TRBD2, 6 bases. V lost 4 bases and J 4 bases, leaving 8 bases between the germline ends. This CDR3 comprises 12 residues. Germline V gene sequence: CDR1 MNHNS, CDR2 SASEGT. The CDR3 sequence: CASSGLGYEQYF. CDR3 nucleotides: TGTGCCAGCAGTGGACTAGGATACGAGCAGTACTTC.

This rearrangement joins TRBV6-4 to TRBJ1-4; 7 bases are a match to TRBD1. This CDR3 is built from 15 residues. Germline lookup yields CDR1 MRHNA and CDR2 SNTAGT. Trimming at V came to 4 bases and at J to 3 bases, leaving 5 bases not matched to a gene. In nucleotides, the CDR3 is TGTGCCAGCAGTGCTACAGGGGAACCTAATGAAAAACTGTTTTTT. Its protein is CASSATGEPNEKLFF.

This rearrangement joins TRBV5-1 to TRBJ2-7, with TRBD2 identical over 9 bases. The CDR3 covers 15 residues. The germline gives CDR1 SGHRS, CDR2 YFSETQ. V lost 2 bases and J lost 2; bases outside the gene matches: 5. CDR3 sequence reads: CASSLTSGSTYEQYF. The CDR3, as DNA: TGCGCCAGCAGCTTAACTAGCGGGTCAACCTACGAGCAGTACTTC.

CDR3 sequence: CASFEGGRNTEAFF. CDR3 sequence (DNA): TGCGCCAGCTTCGAGGGGGGGCGTAACACTGAAGCTTTCTTT. The rearrangement links TRBV5-1 to TRBJ1-1; TRBD1 might be the D (6 bases). The V gene lost 7 bases and the J gene lost 2 bases, with 15 bases spanning the gap. Germline values: CDR1 SGHRS, CDR2 YFSETQ. This CDR3 is 14 amino acids long. Together with reference TRBV5-1 and TRBJ1-1, the CDR3 gives the full variable domain: KAGVTQTPRYLIKTRGQQVTLSCSPISGHRSVSWYQQTPGQGLQFLFEYFSETQRNKGNFPGRFSGRQFSNSRSEMNVSTLELGDSALYLCASFEGGRNTEAFFGQGTRLTVV.

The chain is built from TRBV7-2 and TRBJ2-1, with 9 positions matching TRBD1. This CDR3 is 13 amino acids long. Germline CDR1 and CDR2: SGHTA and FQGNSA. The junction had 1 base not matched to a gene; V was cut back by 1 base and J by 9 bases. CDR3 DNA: TGTGCCAGCAGCTTAGGGGACAGGGCTGAGCAGTTCTTC. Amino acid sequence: CASSLGDRAEQFF.

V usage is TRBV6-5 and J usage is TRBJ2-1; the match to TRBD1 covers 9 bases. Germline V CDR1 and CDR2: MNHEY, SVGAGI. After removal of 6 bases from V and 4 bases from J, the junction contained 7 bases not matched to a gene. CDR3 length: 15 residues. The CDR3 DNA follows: TGTGCCAGCAGCCCCAACAGGGGGCCATACAATGAGCAGTTCTTC. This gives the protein CASSPNRGPYNEQFF.

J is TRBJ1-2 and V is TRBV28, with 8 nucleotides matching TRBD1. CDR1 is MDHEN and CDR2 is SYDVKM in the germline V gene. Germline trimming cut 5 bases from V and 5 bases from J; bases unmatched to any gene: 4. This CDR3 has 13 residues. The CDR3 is CASSGDRPYGYTF. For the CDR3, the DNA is TGTGCCAGCAGTGGGGACAGGCCTTATGGCTACACCTTC.

The CDR3 protein is CASSYPIDSNNQPQHF. The CDR3 DNA is TGTGCCAGCAGTTATCCCATTGACAGCAACAATCAGCCCCAGCATTTT. The chain couples TRBV6-6 to TRBJ1-5, with TRBD1 as a possible D gene (5 bases). Trimming pared 3 bases from V and 3 bases from J, leaving 15 bases between. The CDR3 totals 16 residues. In germline, CDR1 is MNHNY, CDR2 SVGAGI (reference sequence).

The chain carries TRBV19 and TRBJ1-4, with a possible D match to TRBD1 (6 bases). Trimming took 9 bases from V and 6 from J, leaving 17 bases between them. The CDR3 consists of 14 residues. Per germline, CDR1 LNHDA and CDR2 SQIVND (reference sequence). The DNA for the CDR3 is TGTGCCAGCGGAAGTGGGACACCGTATGAAAAACTGTTTTTT. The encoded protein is CASGSGTPYEKLFF.

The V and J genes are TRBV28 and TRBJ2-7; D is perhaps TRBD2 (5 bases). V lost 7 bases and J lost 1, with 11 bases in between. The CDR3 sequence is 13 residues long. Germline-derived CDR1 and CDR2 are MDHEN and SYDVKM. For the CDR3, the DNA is TGTGCCAGCATCCGAAGCGGATCCTACGAGCAGTACTTC. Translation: CASIRSGSYEQYF.

CDR3 sequence (DNA): TGTGCCAGCCGCGGGACAGGGGCTCAAGAGACCCAGTACTTC. Protein sequence: CASRGTGAQETQYF. The chain recombines TRBV27 with TRBJ2-5, with 10 bases fitting TRBD1. The germline CDR1 and CDR2 sequences are MNHEY and SMNVEV (reference sequence). This CDR3 spans 14 amino acids. V was clipped by 8 bases and J by 2 bases; unmatched bases: 5.

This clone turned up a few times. CDR3 nucleotide sequence: TGTGCCAGCAGCTTAACGTCAGGGGGAGGAGGCACTGAAGCTTTCTTT. Translation gives CASSLTSGGGGTEAFF. The chain uses TRBV7-2 and TRBJ1-1; 7 positions agree with TRBD1. Looked up from germline, CDR1 is SGHTA and CDR2 is FQGNSA. Trimming cost V 2 bases and J 4 bases; bases outside gene matches: 10. The CDR3 covers 16 residues.

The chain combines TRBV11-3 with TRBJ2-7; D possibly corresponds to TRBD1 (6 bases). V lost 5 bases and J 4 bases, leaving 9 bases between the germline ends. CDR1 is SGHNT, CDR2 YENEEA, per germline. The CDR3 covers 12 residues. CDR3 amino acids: CASSPQGYEQYF. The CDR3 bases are TGTGCCAGCAGCCCGCAGGGGTACGAGCAGTACTTC.